These 30 T cell receptor beta chains came from one sample sequenced in a study of blood T cell repertoires in COVID-19. Only in-frame clones appear in the TCRdb table, and some are missing; sequencing was by immunoSEQ multiplex PCR. The sample lists under 25,000 clones, 70% to 90% seen once, with around 7.1% in the top ten. The sequenced sample consisted of peripheral blood. These receptors all come from a human donor with active COVID-19. The donor label of this sample is uncertain.

This clone has only one observation. The chain has TRBV10-3 and TRBJ2-2, with 15 bases fitting TRBD2. CDR3 length: 18 residues. J was trimmed by 7 bases and V by 2 bases; bases with no gene match: 8. Germline V gene sequence: CDR1 ENHRY, CDR2 SYGVKD. The CDR3 DNA follows: TGTGCCATCAGTGAGCCCCGGACTAGCGGGAGGGCCGGCGGGGAGCTGTTTTTT. Protein: CAISEPRTSGRAGGELFF.

This clone has just one count. The rearrangement uses TRBV7-6 and TRBJ2-7; 8 bases match TRBD1. The CDR3 totals 18 residues. Looked up from germline, CDR1 is SGHVS and CDR2 is FNYEAQ. V was pared by 0 bases and J by 0 bases, with 10 bases of the junction left unmatched. CDR3 in DNA: TGTGCCAGCAGCTTAGCGAGCAGGGGGCCTGAGAGCTCCTACGAGCAGTACTTC. Its translation: CASSLASRGPESSYEQYF.

The chain uses TRBV30 and TRBJ1-1; no clear D gene. This CDR3 has 13 amino acids. V gave up 2 bases and J gave up 8 bases, with 15 bases separating them. Germline V gene sequence: CDR1 GTSNPN, CDR2 SVGIG (reference sequence). CDR3 residues: CAWSRADSPEAFF. CDR3 nucleotide sequence: TGTGCCTGGAGTCGGGCGGACTCGCCAGAAGCTTTCTTT.

This chain joins TRBV6-5 and TRBJ1-3; maybe TRBD1 (6 bases). Germline V gene sequence: CDR1 MNHEY, CDR2 SVGAGI. Deletions cut 5 bases from V and 1 base from J, with 12 bases between. CDR3 length: 15 amino acids. CDR3 in DNA: TGTGCCAGCAGTCCCAGGGGTGCTTCTGGAAACACCATATATTTT. Translating it yields CASSPRGASGNTIYF.

The V and J genes are TRBV6-5 and TRBJ1-4, with 8 bases lining up with TRBD1. Germline CDR1 reads MNHEY; CDR2 reads SVGAGI. The CDR3 is 15 residues long. V was pared by 5 bases and J by 7 bases, with 9 bases of the junction left unmatched. Here the CDR3 DNA reads TGTGCCAGCAGTCCGAACAGGGGGGCGGGTGAAAAACTGTTTTTT. This encodes CASSPNRGAGEKLFF.

This clone showed up just a few times. The chain couples TRBV27 to TRBJ2-7, with TRBD1 identical over 7 bases. The CDR3 spans 14 residues. V trimming: 6 bases; J trimming: 5 bases; junction bases outside the gene matches: 10. Germline V lookup: CDR1 MNHEY, CDR2 SMNVEV (reference sequence). This CDR3 is CASSQRTGLHEQYF. Here the CDR3 DNA reads TGTGCCAGCAGCCAAAGGACAGGTCTACACGAGCAGTACTTC.

The rearrangement uses TRBV28 and TRBJ1-6; 11 nucleotides agree with TRBD1. This CDR3 is built from 16 residues. V was pared by 3 bases and J by 5 bases, with 3 bases of the junction left unmatched. Per germline, CDR1 MDHEN and CDR2 SYDVKM. The DNA for the CDR3 is TGTGCCAGCAGTTTGCCGGGACAGGGGGATAATTCACCCCTCCACTTT. Translation gives CASSLPGQGDNSPLHF.

The chain joins TRBV4-1 to TRBJ2-1; D not resolved. The CDR3 is 13 residues long. Trimming shortened V by 1 base and J by 10 bases, and 11 bases separated the two germline ends. The germline gives CDR1 MGHRA, CDR2 YSYEKL. CDR3 sequence: CASSQASLREQFF. The CDR3 DNA follows: TGCGCCAGCAGCCAAGCGTCACTCAGGGAGCAGTTCTTC.

This chain uses TRBV7-3 with TRBJ1-1; weak D call: TRBD1 (5 bases). This CDR3 is 15 amino acids long. Germline V gene lookup returns CDR1 SGHTA and CDR2 FQGTGA. V gave up 0 bases and J gave up 1 base, with 9 bases separating them. The CDR3 coding sequence is TGTGCCAGCAGCTTAACGGGGCAGCGGAACACTGAAGCTTTCTTT. Amino acids: CASSLTGQRNTEAFF. Together with reference TRBV7-3 and TRBJ1-1, the CDR3 gives the full variable domain: GAGVSQTPSNKVTEKGKYVELRCDPISGHTALYWYRQSLGQGPEFLIYFQGTGAADDSGLPNDRFFAVRPEGSVSTLKIQRTERGDSAVYLCASSLTGQRNTEAFFGQGTRLTVV.

The chain links TRBV4-2 to TRBJ2-1, with D maybe TRBD2 (5 bases). Germline assignment: CDR1 LGHNA and CDR2 YNFKEQ. V was clipped by 0 bases and J by 2 bases, with 11 bases between them. The CDR3 has 16 amino acids. The DNA of the CDR3 is TGTGCCAGCAGCCAAGATATCAGCGGAGCCTACAATGAGCAGTTCTTC. Translated, it gives CASSQDISGAYNEQFF.

The chain joins TRBV4-2 to TRBJ2-1; 7 bases align to TRBD1. The V gene's germline CDR1 is LGHNA and CDR2 YNFKEQ. This CDR3 has 16 amino acids. The V segment lost 0 bases and the J segment 0 bases; nucleotides outside the gene matches: 2. CDR3 in DNA: TGTGCCAGCAGCCAAGATTGGGACAGCTCCTACAATGAGCAGTTCTTC. Translation: CASSQDWDSSYNEQFF.

This chain uses TRBV29-1 with TRBJ2-7; TRBD2 aligns across 14 bases. This CDR3 contains 15 residues. Germline V lookup: CDR1 SQVTM, CDR2 ANQGSEA. J was trimmed by 6 bases and V by 4 bases; bases with no gene match: 8. The CDR3 is CSVGPRGLAGVEQYF. The CDR3 region has the DNA TGCAGCGTTGGACCCCGGGGACTAGCGGGAGTCGAGCAGTACTTC.

This clone appeared a single time. V gene TRBV2 combines with J gene TRBJ1-1, with TRBD1 as a possible D gene (5 bases). The germline CDR1 and CDR2 sequences are SNHLY and FYNNEI. This CDR3 contains 13 residues. V was clipped by 4 bases and J by 3 bases, with 9 bases between them. The CDR3 here is CASSGQSYTEAFF. The CDR3 DNA sequence: TGTGCCAGCAGTGGACAGTCCTACACTGAAGCTTTCTTT.

The chain is built from TRBV5-6 and TRBJ1-2, with TRBD1 as a possible D gene (6 bases). V was clipped by 4 bases and J by 0 bases, with 13 bases between them. Germline lookup yields CDR1 SGHDT and CDR2 YYEEEE. The CDR3 covers 15 residues. CDR3: CASSPGRQANYGYTF. CDR3 DNA sequence: TGTGCCAGCAGCCCCGGCCGACAGGCTAACTATGGCTACACCTTC.

This chain joins TRBV4-2 and TRBJ2-2, with a possible D match to TRBD2 (5 bases). V was clipped by 4 bases and J by 4 bases, with 7 bases between them. The germline V gene encodes CDR1 LGHNA and CDR2 YNFKEQ. The CDR3 is 13 residues long. This CDR3 is CASSPRATGELFF. The CDR3 bases are TGTGCCAGCAGCCCGAGGGCCACCGGGGAGCTGTTTTTT.

The chain links TRBV7-6 to TRBJ2-3, with a possible D match to TRBD2 (5 bases). The CDR3 has 20 amino acids. Trimming shortened V by 6 bases and J by 4 bases, and 32 bases separated the two germline ends. Germline CDR1 is SGHVS and CDR2 is FNYEAQ. The CDR3, as DNA: TGTGCCAGCAGTTCGTCCCAAGGCAGTTTGGTGTCTCTGGAGGCAGATACGCAGTATTTT. This sequence encodes CASSSSQGSLVSLEADTQYF.

V gene TRBV5-1 combines with J gene TRBJ2-1; D might be TRBD2 (5 bases). Looked up from germline, CDR1 is SGHRS and CDR2 is YFSETQ. The V and J ends lost 0 bases and 8 bases respectively, with 12 bases between them. This CDR3 is 14 amino acids long. CDR3 in amino acids: CASSLEWELDEQFF. CDR3 DNA: TGCGCCAGCAGCTTGGAGTGGGAGCTAGATGAGCAGTTCTTC. The variable domain in full, with the rest retrieved from reference TRBV5-1 and TRBJ2-1, is KAGVTQTPRYLIKTRGQQVTLSCSPISGHRSVSWYQQTPGQGLQFLFEYFSETQRNKGNFPGRFSGRQFSNSRSEMNVSTLELGDSALYLCASSLEWELDEQFFGPGTRLTVL.

The CDR3 DNA follows: TGCAGCGTTGAAAAATCGGGGGGCGCGTCTGGGGCCAACGTCCTGACTTTC. Its translation is CSVEKSGGASGANVLTF. The chain is built from TRBV29-1 and TRBJ2-6; tentatively, D is TRBD2 (7 bases). The CDR3 extends over 17 amino acids. Germline CDR1 and CDR2: SQVTM and ANQGSEA. V lost 2 bases to trimming and J lost 1 base, with 15 bases between them.

This chain connects TRBV29-1 to TRBJ2-5; 7 bases align to TRBD2. Germline V gene lookup returns CDR1 SQVTM and CDR2 ANQGSEA. The CDR3 consists of 12 residues. V dropped 8 bases and J dropped 9; count of bases not matched to a gene: 12. CDR3 amino acids: CSCRLAPGAQYF. The CDR3 DNA reads TGCAGCTGTCGACTAGCCCCTGGTGCCCAGTACTTC.

This clone was observed a few times. CDR3 in DNA: TGCGCCAGCAGCCAAGATGCGGTGAACACTGAAGCTTTCTTT. Amino acid sequence: CASSQDAVNTEAFF. The rearrangement joins TRBV4-1 to TRBJ1-1; no firm D call. This CDR3 is built from 14 residues. V lost 0 bases to trimming and J lost 0 bases, with 5 bases between them. Germline assignment: CDR1 MGHRA and CDR2 YSYEKL.

The V gene is TRBV11-2, the J gene TRBJ1-2; D perhaps matches TRBD1 (5 bases). The CDR3 runs to 16 residues. V lost 0 bases and J lost 0, with 11 bases in between. Looked up from germline, CDR1 is SGHAT and CDR2 is FQNNGV. The CDR3 DNA follows: TGTGCCAGCAGCTTAGATCGGGAGGGGCCTAACTATGGCTACACCTTC. This encodes CASSLDREGPNYGYTF.

The chain has TRBV28 and TRBJ2-3; no clear D. This CDR3 contains 14 residues. The germline V gene encodes CDR1 MDHEN and CDR2 SYDVKM. Between the trimmed V and J ends, which lost 4 bases and 2 bases, there was a span of 10 bases. The CDR3 bases are TGTGCCAGCAGTTCGCCCCCTATCACAGATACGCAGTATTTT. Translating it yields CASSSPPITDTQYF.

This clone was detected only once. The chain carries TRBV4-3 and TRBJ1-4; D unresolved. V lost 0 bases and J 8 bases, leaving 19 bases between the germline ends. Germline loops: CDR1 LGHNA, CDR2 YSLEER. The CDR3 is 17 amino acids. The CDR3: CASSQDGARNSREKLFF. For the CDR3, the DNA is TGCGCCAGCAGCCAAGATGGCGCCAGGAACAGTCGGGAAAAACTGTTTTTT.

The CDR3 reads CASSPRQGAGNEQFF. The CDR3 DNA reads as TGTGCCAGCAGCCCCAGACAGGGGGCGGGGAATGAGCAGTTCTTC. The gene calls are TRBV9 and TRBJ2-1; 10 nucleotides match TRBD1. There are 15 residues in the CDR3. Per germline, CDR1 SGDLS and CDR2 YYNGEE. The V and J ends lost 4 bases and 7 bases, in that order; junction bases with no gene match: 8.

This rearrangement joins TRBV30 to TRBJ2-4, with a tentative D call TRBD2 (5 bases). V dropped 0 bases and J dropped 7 bases, with 10 bases sitting between them. The CDR3 is 13 amino acids. Per the germline V gene, CDR1 is GTSNPN and CDR2 is SVGIG (reference sequence). DNA for the CDR3: TGTGCCTGGAGTGTCGTAGGCGGGAACATTCAGTACTTC. It translates to CAWSVVGGNIQYF.

The chain recombines TRBV19 with TRBJ2-7; D is possibly TRBD1 (6 bases). Germline CDR1 LNHDA, CDR2 SQIVND (reference sequence). The CDR3 has 15 residues. Trimming took off 5 bases at V and 2 bases at J, with 16 bases between the two ends. CDR3 loop: CASSPGDQPPYEQYF. Written as DNA, the CDR3 is TGTGCCAGTAGTCCAGGGGACCAACCCCCCTACGAGCAGTACTTC.

The genes are TRBV18 and TRBJ2-7; possibly TRBD1 for D (6 bases). Germline lookup yields CDR1 KGHSH and CDR2 LQKENI. Trimming removed 3 bases from V and 3 bases from J, with 12 bases in between. The CDR3 is 14 residues long. The CDR3 DNA is TGTGCCAGCTCACCCGACAGGCGCGACTACGAGCAGTACTTC. The encoded protein is CASSPDRRDYEQYF.

J is TRBJ1-5 and V is TRBV2; tentatively, D is TRBD1 (5 bases). This CDR3 spans 15 amino acids. V was clipped by 6 bases and J by 3 bases, with 15 bases between them. The germline gives CDR1 SNHLY, CDR2 FYNNEI. CDR3 residues: CASSDSRGFNQPQHF. The CDR3 bases are TGTGCCAGCAGCGACTCGCGGGGCTTCAATCAGCCCCAGCATTTT.

The V gene is TRBV12-3 or TRBV12-4, the J gene TRBJ1-2; 7 nucleotides agree with TRBD1. The junction had 5 bases not matched to a gene; V was cut back by 5 bases and J by 8 bases. The CDR3 is 12 amino acids. CDR3 nucleotides: TGTGCCAGCAGTAGAACAGGGGAGGGCTACACCTTC. It codes for CASSRTGEGYTF.

The chain couples TRBV9 to TRBJ1-1; weak D call: TRBD1 (5 bases). The CDR3 runs to 17 residues. CDR1 and CDR2 from the germline V gene are SGDLS and YYNGEE. Trimming removed 4 bases from V and 1 base from J, with 20 bases in between. The CDR3 DNA sequence: TGTGCCAGCAGCCCCCACCCGCAGGGAGGTCGGAACACTGAAGCTTTCTTT. It is translated as CASSPHPQGGRNTEAFF. The variable domain in full, with the rest retrieved from reference TRBV9 and TRBJ1-1, is DSGVTQTPKHLITATGQRVTLRCSPRSGDLSVYWYQQSLDQGLQFLIQYYNGEERAKGNILERFSAQQFPDLHSELNLSSLELGDSALYFCASSPHPQGGRNTEAFFGQGTRLTVV.